This note documents a single T cell receptor beta chain sequence. Its antigen is currently unknown. What was sequenced were expressed TCRB transcripts, since all of the isolated RNA had been reverse transcribed. The repertoire was sequenced with immunoSEQ multiplex PCR; TCRdb's copy has only in-frame clones and lacks some. The sample shows 620,000 or so clones, 15% of them seen only once. The CDR3 is 15 residues long. After removal of 5 bases from V and 5 bases from J, the junction contained 7 bases not matched to a gene. The V gene's germline CDR1 is SGHNT and CDR2 YYREEE (reference sequence). These data are taken from a study of beta chain features in type 1 diabetes. On the study more broadly: Sorted cells, roughly 100,000,000 in number, were examined across all samples. Study-wide results and caveats: Compared with healthy donors, patients appeared to share more similar naive, central memory and regulatory TCRB repertoires.

Every donor had blood drawn once into heparin, around 0.12 L on average. Based on CD45RO/CCR7/CD25/CD127/CD95/CD27, CD4+ regulatory, stem cell-like memory, naive and central memory cells were sorted. Sequencing was performed on naive CD4+ T cells from blood. The genes are TRBV5-4 and TRBJ2-3; the match to TRBD2 covers 11 bases. The clonotype originates from a man younger than 35 in good health. CDR3 sequence (DNA): TGTGCCAGCAGTTCGCTAGCGGGAGGAGGAGATACGCAGTATTTT. As protein: CASSSLAGGGDTQYF.